This section outlines one TCR beta chain sequence together with its context. As yet, its antigen is unknown. TCRdb ran MiXCR on the 5' RACE reads and lists one entry per CDR3 protein. The table lists 400,000 to 500,000 distinct CDR3 sequences, approximately 24% of them singletons. V was cut by 0 bases and J by 5 bases, with 5 bases left in between. This CDR3 is 13 amino acids long. Germline V gene data show CDR1 as SGHAT and CDR2 as FQDESV (reference sequence). The data derive from a study of T-cell memory formation after mild COVID-19. Findings of the study overall: Pre-infection memory harbored some responding clones, suggesting cross-reactive memory joined. Among clones contracting day 15 to 85, CD4/CD8 was balanced, whereas later expanders leaned CD4+.

The sequence was obtained from an adult woman who had mild COVID-19 (a few samples of this study predate the infection). Cell type and time point are not known. This chain connects TRBV11-1 to TRBJ2-1; D is unclear. The material sequenced was PBMCs or a T cell subset sorted from them (not recorded which). CDR3 in amino acids: CASSLALNNEQFF. In DNA, the CDR3 is TGTGCCAGCAGCTTAGCGTTGAACAATGAGCAGTTCTTC.